Listed below are T cell receptor beta chains from one sample, sequenced in a study of blood T cell repertoires in COVID-19. Using immunoSEQ multiplex PCR, the repertoire was profiled, and TCRdb retains in-frame clones only, with some absent. The sample has roughly 30,000 clones, 65% to 90% seen once. What was sequenced was peripheral blood. Receptors originate from a human donor in a cohort sampled during active COVID-19. CDR3s include the opening cysteine and the closing phenylalanine or tryptophan. The D gene is left open where the match is weak. The size of a clone is reported for some rows only, either as once, few or many, or as a class for expanded clones.

J,size,V,D,CDR3,DNA
TRBJ1-5,once,TRBV19,TRBD1,CASSFGQVNQPQHF,TGTGCCAGCAGCTTCGGACAGGTCAATCAGCCCCAGCATTTT
TRBJ1-1,-,TRBV10-3,-,CAIVARGATEAFF,TGTGCCATCGTAGCCCGGGGGGCCACTGAAGCTTTCTTT
TRBJ2-5,-,TRBV5-1,TRBD1,CASGDRGETQYF,TGCGCCAGCGGCGACAGGGGCGAGACCCAGTACTTC
TRBJ2-7,-,TRBV3-1/TRBV3-2,TRBD1,CASSHTGTGAYEQYF,TGTGCCAGCAGCCACACCGGGACAGGAGCCTACGAGCAGTACTTC
TRBJ1-1,once,TRBV5-1,-,CASRPGEGGTEAFF,TGCGCCAGCAGACCTGGTGAGGGAGGGACTGAAGCTTTCTTT
TRBJ1-2,-,TRBV7-8,-,CASSLGPSSGGYTF,TGTGCCAGCAGCTTAGGGCCCTCCTCGGGGGGCTACACCTTC
TRBJ1-5,-,TRBV2,-,CASSGHSNQPQHF,TGTGCCAGCAGTGGACACTCCAATCAGCCCCAGCATTTT
TRBJ2-7,-,TRBV27,-,CASSFVTSGEQYF,TGTGCCAGCAGTTTTGTGACTTCGGGCGAGCAGTACTTC
TRBJ2-2,-,TRBV7-8,-,CASSFYDSNTGELFF,TGTGCCAGCAGCTTCTACGATTCGAACACCGGGGAGCTGTTTTTT
TRBJ1-4,-,TRBV18,-,CASSPRGKMGEKLFF,TGTGCCAGCTCACCGAGGGGGAAGATGGGTGAAAAACTGTTTTTT
TRBJ1-4,-,TRBV10-1,TRBD1,CASSKGGASEKLFF,TGCGCCAGCAGCAAAGGGGGCGCTTCGGAAAAACTGTTTTTT
TRBJ2-7,few,TRBV28,-,CASSSMGDTSYEQYF,TGTGCCAGCAGTAGTATGGGGGACACCTCCTACGAGCAGTACTTC
TRBJ2-4,-,TRBV4-1,TRBD2,CASSQDRGVGGVNIQYF,TGCGCCAGCAGCCAAGATCGAGGGGTGGGAGGGGTTAACATTCAGTACTTC
TRBJ2-6,few,TRBV19,-,CASSIEAGPGANVLTF,TGTGCCAGTAGTATCGAGGCGGGCCCTGGGGCCAACGTCCTGACTTTC
TRBJ2-3,-,TRBV5-1,TRBD1,CASSAPDRRRTDTQYF,TGCGCCAGCAGCGCCCCGGACAGGAGGAGGACAGATACGCAGTATTTT
TRBJ1-6,-,TRBV7-9,-,CASSSGPGNSPLHF,TGTGCCAGCAGCTCTGGGCCTGGAAATTCACCCCTCCACTTT
TRBJ2-1,-,TRBV5-1,TRBD2,CASSLVRGAYNEQFF,TGCGCCAGCAGCTTGGTGCGGGGGGCTTACAATGAGCAGTTCTTC
TRBJ2-1,once,TRBV7-9,TRBD2,CASSLGAGGPQYNEQFF,TGTGCCAGCAGCTTAGGGGCGGGGGGGCCCCAATACAATGAGCAGTTCTTC
TRBJ2-7,-,TRBV5-1,TRBD2,CASSPGGGGLAAYEQYF,TGCGCCAGCAGCCCCGGCGGGGGTGGCCTAGCAGCCTACGAGCAGTACTTC
TRBJ2-2,-,TRBV28,TRBD1,CASSSPGQGAGELFF,TGTGCCAGCAGTTCCCCGGGACAGGGGGCCGGGGAGCTGTTTTTT
TRBJ2-5,-,TRBV29-1,-,CSVESIGETQYF,TGCAGCGTTGAGAGTATCGGGGAGACCCAGTACTTC
TRBJ1-1,-,TRBV7-6,-,CASSLGPGEAEAFF,TGTGCCAGCAGCTTAGGTCCGGGGGAAGCTGAAGCTTTCTTT
TRBJ2-4,-,TRBV6-5,-,CASSYSRILAKNIQYF,TGTGCCAGCAGTTACTCGCGGATCCTAGCCAAAAACATTCAGTACTTC
TRBJ2-3,-,TRBV29-1,TRBD2,CSVEVSGADTQYF,TGCAGCGTTGAAGTTAGCGGGGCAGATACGCAGTATTTT
TRBJ2-3,once,TRBV28,-,CASSSSAGDTQYF,TGTGCCAGCAGTTCCTCCGCCGGGGATACGCAGTATTTT
TRBJ2-4,-,TRBV29-1,-,CSVGLQGDIQYF,TGCAGCGTTGGATTACAGGGAGACATTCAGTACTTC
TRBJ1-3,-,TRBV28,-,CASTKAGRVGNTIYF,TGTGCCAGCACAAAAGCCGGCAGGGTTGGAAACACCATATATTTT
TRBJ1-4,-,TRBV5-1,TRBD1,CASSFSGGGTTNEKLFF,TGCGCCAGCAGCTTTTCAGGGGGCGGAACAACTAATGAAAAACTGTTTTTT
TRBJ2-5,-,TRBV19,TRBD2,CASRSLGGDQETQYF,TGTGCCAGTAGGAGTTTGGGGGGGGACCAAGAGACCCAGTACTTC
TRBJ1-6,-,TRBV28,-,CASSPSTNLGAPLHF,TGTGCCAGCAGCCCCTCGACGAATCTAGGGGCACCCCTCCACTTT
TRBJ2-3,-,TRBV19,TRBD2,CASSQGLAGTDTQYF,TGTGCCAGTAGTCAAGGACTAGCGGGCACAGATACGCAGTATTTT
TRBJ2-6,-,TRBV18,-,CASSSDRISGANVLTF,TGTGCCAGCTCGTCCGACAGGATCTCTGGGGCCAACGTCCTGACTTTC
TRBJ2-7,-,TRBV6-5,-,CASSYSRGFYEQYF,TGTGCCAGCAGTTATAGCAGGGGCTTCTACGAGCAGTACTTC
TRBJ1-4,-,TRBV6-6,-,CASSYGRDGGAEKLFF,TGTGCCAGCAGTTACGGCAGGGACGGGGGGGCGGAAAAACTGTTTTTT
TRBJ1-1,-,TRBV18,-,CASSTGVDTGTEAFF,TGTGCCAGCTCCACGGGAGTGGACACGGGCACTGAAGCTTTCTTT
TRBJ1-5,once,TRBV5-8,TRBD1,CASSFGQALSNQPQHF,TGTGCCAGCAGCTTTGGACAGGCCCTCTCCAATCAGCCCCAGCATTTT
TRBJ2-7,-,TRBV5-1,TRBD1,CASSQGDSSYEQYF,TGCGCCAGCAGCCAAGGGGACAGCTCCTACGAGCAGTACTTC
TRBJ2-1,-,TRBV30,-,CAWRGGANEQFF,TGTGCCTGGAGGGGGGGGGCAAATGAGCAGTTCTTC
TRBJ1-6,-,TRBV5-6,-,CASSLRGTTFRSPLHF,TGTGCCAGCAGCTTAAGGGGGACCACCTTCCGTTCACCCCTCCACTTT
TRBJ2-3,-,TRBV5-4,TRBD2,CASSLKIAGVQSTDTQYF,TGTGCCAGCAGCTTGAAAATAGCGGGGGTCCAAAGCACAGATACGCAGTATTTT
TRBJ2-5,-,TRBV5-4,TRBD1,CASSLPPGQGLTQYF,TGTGCCAGCAGCTTGCCTCCGGGACAGGGTTTGACCCAGTACTTC
TRBJ2-1,-,TRBV7-8,-,CASSLGTARYNEQFF,TGTGCCAGCAGCTTAGGGACTGCTAGATACAATGAGCAGTTCTTC
TRBJ1-4,-,TRBV19,TRBD1,CASSTEDRRREKLFF,TGTGCCAGTAGTACGGAGGACAGGCGGAGGGAAAAACTGTTTTTT
TRBJ2-4,once,TRBV12-5,TRBD2,CASGGTSGVGYF,TGTGCTAGTGGGGGGACTAGCGGCGTTGGGTACTTC
TRBJ2-7,-,TRBV30,-,CAWSVIPTGEQYF,TGTGCCTGGAGTGTTATACCTACGGGCGAGCAGTACTTC
TRBJ2-1,-,TRBV29-1,-,CSVDHLFYNEQFF,TGCAGCGTTGATCATCTATTCTACAATGAGCAGTTCTTC
TRBJ2-1,-,TRBV30,TRBD2,CAWRGSSGAFNEQFF,TGTGCCTGGAGGGGATCTAGCGGGGCGTTCAATGAGCAGTTCTTC
TRBJ1-4,-,TRBV6-2/TRBV6-3,TRBD1,CASSIRQGKLFF,TGTGCCAGCAGCATCCGACAGGGAAAACTGTTTTTT